Each of the 10 T cell receptor beta chains below was sequenced from the same sample in a study of OX40 agonist ivuxolimab in advanced cancers. Using immunoSEQ multiplex PCR, the repertoire was profiled, and TCRdb retains in-frame clones only, with some absent. The top ten clones hold approximately 0.69% of a sample with about 110,000 clones, around 93% of them seen once. The sequencing used CD4+ or CD8+ T cells sorted from blood, collected in a trial of the OX40 agonist ivuxolimab. The receptors were sampled from an adult with an advanced solid tumor such as melanoma, head and neck, liver or kidney cancer.

The rearrangement joins TRBV18 to TRBJ1-5; TRBD1 is a possible D gene (6 bases). The length of the CDR3 is 16 residues. Germline lookup yields CDR1 KGHSH and CDR2 LQKENI. V was clipped by 3 bases and J by 2 bases, with 14 bases between them. CDR3 sequence reads: CASSPTGLEGNQPQHF. CDR3 bases: TGTGCCAGCTCACCTACAGGGTTGGAGGGCAATCAGCCCCAGCATTTT.

The CDR3 reads CASKRSTTRNEQFF. CDR3 DNA sequence: TGTGCCAGTAAGAGGTCGACCACTCGCAATGAGCAGTTCTTC. The rearrangement uses TRBV19 and TRBJ2-1, with D unresolved. The CDR3 extends over 14 amino acids. Deletions cut 7 bases from V and 6 bases from J, with 16 bases between. Germline loops: CDR1 LNHDA, CDR2 SQIVND (reference sequence).

J is TRBJ1-1 and V is TRBV18; D ambiguous. This CDR3 contains 13 residues. With 3 bases removed from V and 11 bases from J, the gap between germline ends came to 16 bases. Germline V gene sequence: CDR1 KGHSH, CDR2 LQKENI. As DNA, the CDR3 is TGTGCCAGCTCACCCCGGGAAACCAAAGGGGCTTTCTTT. Translating it yields CASSPRETKGAFF.

The chain is built from TRBV5-4 and TRBJ2-1, with D possibly TRBD2 on 6 matching bases. CDR1 and CDR2 (germline): SGHNT, YYREEE (reference sequence). This CDR3 is 16 amino acids long. V lost 4 bases and J 4 bases, leaving 18 bases between the germline ends. This CDR3 is CASSQAGIAAYNEQFF. For the CDR3, the DNA is TGTGCCAGCAGCCAAGCCGGGATAGCGGCGTACAATGAGCAGTTCTTC.

The chain links TRBV6-6 to TRBJ1-1, with 9 bases fitting TRBD1. Germline loops: CDR1 MNHNY, CDR2 SVGAGI (reference sequence). V was clipped by 5 bases and J by 1 base; unmatched bases: 8. The CDR3 is made up of 16 amino acids. The CDR3 nucleotides are TGTGCCAGCAGTGCTAAGAGACAGGGGGGGAACACTGAAGCTTTCTTT. Amino acid sequence: CASSAKRQGGNTEAFF.

This clone showed up just once. The V gene is TRBV5-1, the J gene TRBJ2-3; maybe TRBD2 (6 bases). V was clipped by 2 bases and J by 0 bases, with 10 bases between them. Per germline, CDR1 SGHRS and CDR2 YFSETQ. The CDR3 is made up of 15 amino acids. CDR3 protein: CASSLAGPSTDTQYF. CDR3 sequence (DNA): TGCGCCAGCAGCTTAGCGGGTCCTAGCACAGATACGCAGTATTTT.

The V gene is TRBV9, the J gene TRBJ2-5, with 11 bases lining up with TRBD2. After removal of 4 bases from V and 0 bases from J, the junction contained 8 bases not matched to a gene. CDR1 is SGDLS, CDR2 YYNGEE, per germline. This CDR3 is 17 amino acids long. CDR3 loop: CASSHSTTSGDQETQYF. The DNA for the CDR3 is TGTGCCAGCAGCCATAGCACGACTAGCGGGGACCAAGAGACCCAGTACTTC.

CDR3 sequence: CASPGQMNTEAFF. In DNA form, the CDR3 reads TGTGCCAGCCCGGGACAGATGAACACTGAAGCTTTCTTT. The chain employs TRBV6-1 and TRBJ1-1; the match to TRBD1 covers 7 bases. Looked up from germline, CDR1 is MNHNS and CDR2 is SASEGT. Trimming took 8 bases from V and 0 from J; bases not matched to a gene: 3. CDR3 length: 13 amino acids.

Written as DNA, the CDR3 is TGTGCCAGTAGTATAAGTCAGGGGACCTACACCTTC. This encodes CASSISQGTYTF. This chain links TRBV19 with TRBJ1-2; D perhaps matches TRBD1 (6 bases). Germline-derived CDR1 and CDR2 are LNHDA and SQIVND (reference sequence). V lost 2 bases to trimming and J lost 10 bases, with 11 bases between them. CDR3 length: 12 amino acids.

The rearrangement uses TRBV19 and TRBJ2-4, with D unclear. V lost 0 bases and J lost 8, with 8 bases in between. This CDR3 is 13 amino acids long. CDR1 LNHDA and CDR2 SQIVND come from the germline V gene (reference sequence). CDR3 in DNA: TGTGCCAGTAGTATAGACGCTGGGGACATTCAGTACTTC. Translated: CASSIDAGDIQYF.